The present T cell receptor (beta chain) was sequenced within a study of T cells after yellow fever vaccination. This clonotype was counted only a few times. CDR3 length: 14 amino acids. V was clipped by 4 bases and J by 5 bases, with 16 bases between them. Germline lookup yields CDR1 SGHRS and CDR2 YFSETQ. TCRdb reprocessed the 5' RACE reads via MiXCR and lists one record per CDR3 protein. In the table there are 450,000 to 550,000 distinct CDR3 sequences, roughly 21% of which are singletons. The chain joins TRBV5-1 to TRBJ2-7; D is possibly TRBD1 (6 bases). The source was PBMCs, collected 15 days after the yellow fever booster vaccination. This TCR was sampled from a man aged 25 to 40 who received the YFV17D yellow fever vaccine. The CDR3 sequence: CASSQAGRDNEQYF. CDR3 DNA sequence: TGCGCCAGCAGCCAGGCGGGCAGGGACAACGAGCAGTACTTC.